A single sample gave rise to the 27 T cell receptor beta chains below, sequenced in a study of PD-1 blockade in classical Hodgkin lymphoma. Each patient relapsed following autologous stem cell transplantation, and prior brentuximab vedotin exposure differed. Data came from immunoSEQ multiplex PCR; TCRdb stores just in-frame clones and leaves some out. The data hold about 110,000 clones, with around 89% observed a single time. This specimen was peripheral blood mononuclear cells (PBMCs), taken before the second cycle of nivolumab. The receptors stem from a human donor with classical Hodgkin lymphoma.

The rearrangement uses TRBV19 and TRBJ2-3; TRBD1 matches 9 bases. The CDR3 extends over 15 amino acids. Germline CDR1 LNHDA, CDR2 SQIVND (reference sequence). Trimming took 5 bases from V and 2 from J; bases not matched to a gene: 5. The DNA for the CDR3 is TGTGCCAGTAGTTCCCGGGACAGGGCCACAGATACGCAGTATTTT. Its translation: CASSSRDRATDTQYF. The full variable domain, completed using reference TRBV19 and TRBJ2-3, is DGGITQSPKYLFRKEGQNVTLSCEQNLNHDAMYWYRQDPGQGLRLIYYSQIVNDFQKGDIAEGYSVSREKKESFPLTVTSAQKNPTAFYLCASSSRDRATDTQYFGPGTRLTVL.

This clone was counted once. The V and J genes are TRBV4-1 and TRBJ2-5; 8 bases match TRBD1. The J call is doubtful: the DNA matches TRBJ2-7 better. This CDR3 region has 15 residues. Germline CDR1 is MGHRA and CDR2 is YSYEKL. Here the CDR3 DNA reads TGCGCCAGCAGCCAAGAGCACAGGGGGAACTACGAGCAGTACTTC. Protein product: CASSQEHRGNYEQYF.

The chain employs TRBV5-4 and TRBJ2-1, with 8 bases aligning to TRBD2. The CDR3 consists of 15 residues. CDR1 is SGHNT and CDR2 is YYREEE in the germline V gene (reference sequence). V lost 4 bases, J lost 2 bases, and 5 bases stayed unmatched. The CDR3, as DNA: TGTGCCAGCAGCCCTGCTAGCGGGCCCTACAATGAGCAGTTCTTC. It encodes CASSPASGPYNEQFF. Drawing the rest from reference TRBV5-4 and TRBJ2-1, the complete variable domain is ETGVTQSPTHLIKTRGQQVTLRCSSQSGHNTVSWYQQALGQGPQFIFQYYREEENGRGNFPPRFSGLQFPNYSSELNVNALELDDSALYLCASSPASGPYNEQFFGPGTRLTVL.

The genes are TRBV2 and TRBJ2-5; D possibly corresponds to TRBD1 (6 bases). CDR3 size: 13 residues. Germline CDR1 SNHLY, CDR2 FYNNEI. The ends were cut back, 7 bases at V and 3 bases at J, with 12 bases in the middle. The CDR3, as DNA: TGTGCCAGCAACGGACAGAGGGAAGAGACCCAGTACTTC. It codes for CASNGQREETQYF.

The V call is TRBV7-9, the J call TRBJ1-2, with D unresolved. V was clipped by 4 bases and J by 9 bases, with 12 bases between them. From germline, CDR1 is SEHNR and CDR2 FQNEAQ (reference sequence). The CDR3 has 12 residues. In DNA, the CDR3 is TGTGCCAGCAGCTCGACCGCGTTGCGCTACACCTTC. It translates to CASSSTALRYTF. The full variable domain, its missing parts supplied by reference TRBV7-9 and TRBJ1-2, is DTGVSQNPRHKITKRGQNVTFRCDPISEHNRLYWYRQTLGQGPEFLTYFQNEAQLEKSRLLSDRFSAERPKGSFSTLEIQRTEQGDSAMYLCASSSTALRYTFGSGTRLTVV.

The rearrangement joins TRBV28 to TRBJ2-3, with 8 bases aligning to TRBD2. V shed 5 bases, J shed 4 bases, and the junction held 11 bases outside the gene matches. The CDR3 is 16 residues long. Germline lookup yields CDR1 MDHEN and CDR2 SYDVKM. Here the CDR3 reads CASSPPRAGEADTQYF. In DNA form, the CDR3 reads TGTGCCAGCAGTCCCCCCCGAGCGGGAGAGGCAGATACGCAGTATTTT.

This clone was seen only a few times. The J gene is TRBJ1-2, the V gene TRBV11-2; no clear D gene. CDR3 length equals 11 residues. Germline-derived CDR1 and CDR2 are SGHAT and FQNNGV. V was shortened by 2 bases and J by 8 bases, with 6 bases between the two germline ends. The CDR3 DNA reads TGTGCCAGCAGCTTATCCGGGGGCTACACCTTC. As protein: CASSLSGGYTF.

The rearrangement links TRBV6-1 to TRBJ1-5; perhaps TRBD1 as D (5 bases). CDR1 is MNHNS and CDR2 is SASEGT in the germline V gene. V lost 7 bases, J lost 6 bases, and 10 bases lay in between. The CDR3 sequence is 12 residues long. This chain's CDR3 is CASNSGGQPQHF. The CDR3 nucleotides are TGTGCCAGCAATTCGGGGGGTCAGCCCCAGCATTTT.

The chain couples TRBV11-2 to TRBJ1-2, with unresolved D. The CDR3 length is 13 residues. Trimming pared 1 base from V and 5 bases from J, leaving 8 bases between. CDR1 is SGHAT, CDR2 FQNNGV, per germline. The CDR3 DNA sequence: TGTGCCAGCAGCTTAGGGGGTTCATATGGCTACACCTTC. It translates to CASSLGGSYGYTF.

This clone is a singleton in its sample. The gene calls are TRBV18 and TRBJ2-3; tentative D call: TRBD1 (7 bases). V shed 1 base and J shed 3 bases, with 17 bases lying between them. Germline-derived CDR1 and CDR2 are KGHSH and LQKENI. This CDR3 has 17 amino acids. CDR3 bases: TGTGCCAGCTCACCACTTGCGGGGACAGAAGTAACAGATACGCAGTATTTT. Amino acids: CASSPLAGTEVTDTQYF.

This chain links TRBV9 with TRBJ2-1, with D perhaps matching TRBD2 (6 bases). Trimming shortened V by 4 bases and J by 8 bases, and 19 bases separated the two germline ends. Germline assignment: CDR1 SGDLS and CDR2 YYNGEE. CDR3 length equals 15 residues. CDR3 loop: CASSFGLPDMHEQFF. For the CDR3, the DNA is TGTGCCAGCAGCTTCGGACTACCAGACATGCATGAGCAGTTCTTC.

The J gene is TRBJ2-2, the V gene TRBV28; 12 nucleotides line up with TRBD2. Germline values: CDR1 MDHEN, CDR2 SYDVKM. J was trimmed by 4 bases and V by 4 bases; bases with no gene match: 4. The CDR3 is 16 amino acids. The CDR3 loop reads CASSSRLAGVTGELFF. The CDR3 nucleotides are TGTGCCAGCAGTTCGAGACTAGCGGGAGTCACCGGGGAGCTGTTTTTT.

This chain joins TRBV30 and TRBJ1-2; weak D call: TRBD1 (6 bases). The CDR3 runs 14 residues. V gave up 8 bases and J gave up 1 base, with 17 bases separating them. Germline CDR1 is GTSNPN and CDR2 is SVGIG (reference sequence). CDR3 sequence (DNA): TGTGCCGGCCCGAGGGGGGGCCTTAACTATGGCTACACCTTC. Protein: CAGPRGGLNYGYTF.

The rearrangement joins TRBV15 to TRBJ1-5; the match to TRBD1 covers 7 bases. There are 14 residues in the CDR3. The germline V gene encodes CDR1 LNHNV and CDR2 YYDKDF (reference sequence). After removal of 3 bases from V and 7 bases from J, the junction contained 6 bases not matched to a gene. CDR3 bases: TGTGCCACCAGCAGTCGACAGGGCGCCCAGCCCCAGCATTTT. Translation gives CATSSRQGAQPQHF.

The chain carries TRBV27 and TRBJ2-7; no clear D gene. The CDR3 extends over 14 amino acids. CDR1 MNHEY and CDR2 SMNVEV come from the germline V gene (reference sequence). V was cut by 3 bases and J by 0 bases, with 9 bases left in between. The CDR3 bases are TGTGCCAGCAGTTTTGCCCGCCGCTCCTACGAGCAGTACTTC. Translated: CASSFARRSYEQYF.

The chain has TRBV5-4 and TRBJ1-5; D might be TRBD1 (5 bases). The germline CDR1 and CDR2 sequences are SGHNT and YYREEE (reference sequence). V was clipped by 0 bases and J by 3 bases, with 13 bases between them. The CDR3 is 16 amino acids. The DNA for the CDR3 is TGTGCCAGCAGCTTGGTGGGGGGGAACTCCAATCAGCCCCAGCATTTT. Translation gives CASSLVGGNSNQPQHF.

The chain recombines TRBV5-5 with TRBJ2-2, with 11 bases aligning to TRBD1. CDR1 and CDR2 from the germline V gene are SGHKS and YYEKEE (reference sequence). V dropped 5 bases and J dropped 5; count of bases not matched to a gene: 2. The CDR3 consists of 14 residues. CDR3 sequence: CASRRDRGTGELFF. CDR3 nucleotides: TGTGCCAGCAGAAGGGACAGGGGGACCGGGGAGCTGTTTTTT.

This clone showed up just a few times. A read error may account for a junction end that differs from germline. This chain uses TRBV15 with TRBJ2-3; weak D call: TRBD2 (5 bases). CDR1 and CDR2 (germline): LNHNV, YYDKDF (reference sequence). The CDR3 is 14 amino acids. CDR3 protein: CATRRAANTDTQYF. The DNA for the CDR3 is TGTGCCACCAGGAGAGCGGCAAACACAGATACGCAGTATTTT.

This chain links TRBV4-1 with TRBJ2-7, with a weak D call TRBD2 (6 bases). The CDR3 is 15 residues long. Germline V gene sequence: CDR1 MGHRA, CDR2 YSYEKL. V lost 3 bases and J lost 7, with 19 bases in between. Written as DNA, the CDR3 is TGCGCCAGCAGCCAGGGGCGGGGACCTCTCGGGGAGCAGTACTTC. It encodes CASSQGRGPLGEQYF.

The chain combines TRBV7-9 with TRBJ2-7; D is unresolved. The CDR3 extends over 13 amino acids. The germline V and J ends were trimmed by 4 bases and 2 bases, with 9 bases remaining between them. CDR1 and CDR2 (germline): SEHNR, FQNEAQ (reference sequence). This CDR3 is CASSSAATYEQYF. CDR3 coding DNA: TGTGCCAGCAGCTCGGCGGCTACCTACGAGCAGTACTTC.

This clone occurred once. This chain joins TRBV18 and TRBJ1-1, with no clear D. The CDR3 length is 12 residues. Trimming pared 4 bases from V and 4 bases from J, leaving 7 bases between. Germline V gene sequence: CDR1 KGHSH, CDR2 LQKENI. The CDR3 spells CASSRLGTEAFF. The CDR3 DNA reads TGTGCCAGCTCACGTCTTGGCACTGAAGCTTTCTTT.

V usage is TRBV6-4 and J usage is TRBJ2-2, with TRBD1 matching 8 bases. The trim removed 6 bases at V and 3 bases at J, leaving 3 bases unmatched. In germline, CDR1 is MRHNA, CDR2 SNTAGT. The CDR3 totals 14 residues. The CDR3 here is CASRADRDTGELFF. DNA for the CDR3: TGTGCCAGCAGGGCGGACAGGGACACCGGGGAGCTGTTTTTT.

The CDR3 protein is CASSFKVEITGGTNYGYTF. Here the CDR3 DNA reads TGTGCCAGCAGCTTCAAGGTCGAAATAACAGGGGGGACTAACTATGGCTACACCTTC. The V call is TRBV7-9, the J call TRBJ1-2, with 8 bases fitting TRBD1. In germline, CDR1 is SEHNR, CDR2 FQNEAQ (reference sequence). Unmatched junction bases numbered 15, after V lost 3 bases and J lost 0 bases. The CDR3 runs to 19 residues.

The chain recombines TRBV30 with TRBJ2-2; D gene uncertain. Germline CDR1 GTSNPN, CDR2 SVGIG (reference sequence). Trimming removed 2 bases from V and 2 bases from J, with 3 bases in between. CDR3 length: 12 amino acids. Here the CDR3 reads CAWSLNTGELFF. The CDR3 DNA is TGTGCCTGGAGTCTTAACACCGGGGAGCTGTTTTTT.

V usage is TRBV13 and J usage is TRBJ2-1; possible D gene TRBD1, 6 bases. CDR1 is PRHDT and CDR2 is FYEKMQ in the germline V gene (reference sequence). The CDR3 is 13 amino acids. The V and J ends lost 5 bases and 5 bases respectively, with 10 bases between them. CDR3 loop: CASSPDSNNEQFF. CDR3 sequence (DNA): TGTGCCAGCAGCCCGGACAGCAACAATGAGCAGTTCTTC.

The V gene is TRBV6-5, the J gene TRBJ1-5, with D unclear. This CDR3 contains 12 residues. CDR1 MNHEY and CDR2 SVGAGI come from the germline V gene. V was pared by 5 bases and J by 3 bases, with 5 bases between. The DNA for the CDR3 is TGTGCCAGCAGTGATTACAATCAGCCCCAGCATTTT. Translation: CASSDYNQPQHF.

This clone appeared once. The V and J genes are TRBV27 and TRBJ1-6, with a weak D call TRBD1 (6 bases). This CDR3 spans 16 amino acids. The V and J ends lost 5 bases and 4 bases respectively, with 15 bases between them. Germline CDR1 is MNHEY and CDR2 is SMNVEV (reference sequence). For the CDR3, the DNA is TGTGCCAGCAGTCCCTCCCTCGGACAGTATAATTCACCCCTCCACTTT. Translation: CASSPSLGQYNSPLHF.